A selection of T cell receptor beta chains follows, all from one sample in a study of shared clonotypes between healthy human individuals. The data were produced by immunoSEQ multiplex PCR, yet TCRdb's version contains in-frame clones alone and is incomplete. This repertoire shows 2 million to 3 million clones, around nine tenths found once; its top ten account for 0.14%. Material for sequencing was naive CD4+ T cells sorted from blood. The receptors were sampled from a man aged 18 to 35 in good health. Both conserved end residues are part of each CDR3. D genes are given only for firm matches. A row's size may be missing; if present it is once, few, many or a size class.

size	D	V	J	CDR3	DNA
.	TRBD2	TRBV5-4	TRBJ2-5	CASSLSSSGQETQYF	TGTGCCAGCAGCTTGTCCTCTAGCGGACAAGAGACCCAGTACTTC
.	.	TRBV9	TRBJ1-2	CASSNDRYPGGYTF	TGTGCCAGCAGCAACGACAGGTACCCGGGCGGCTACACCTTC
.	.	TRBV5-1	TRBJ2-6	CASSLVGRSSGANVLTF	TGCGCCAGCAGCTTGGTTGGCAGAAGCTCTGGGGCCAACGTCCTGACTTTC
.	.	TRBV5-1	TRBJ1-5	CASSPGEAQPQHF	TGCGCCAGCAGCCCCGGTGAGGCTCAGCCCCAGCATTTT
.	.	TRBV28	TRBJ1-1	CASSLTAGAGDTEAFF	TGTGCCAGCAGTTTAACGGCAGGGGCCGGGGACACTGAAGCTTTCTTT
.	.	TRBV30	TRBJ1-6	CAWSELDRDNSPLHF	TGTGCCTGGAGTGAGTTGGACAGAGATAATTCACCCCTCCACTTT
once	TRBD1	TRBV7-2	TRBJ2-7	CASSQRQGNEQYF	TGCGCCAGCAGCCAACGACAGGGGAACGAGCAGTACTTC
.	TRBD1	TRBV5-1	TRBJ2-2	CASRDQGVGAGELFF	TGCGCCAGCAGAGATCAGGGGGTTGGGGCCGGGGAGCTGTTTTTT
.	.	TRBV5-4	TRBJ1-4	CASSGPMGILFF	TGTGCCAGCAGCGGACCCATGGGTATACTGTTTTTT
.	.	TRBV2	TRBJ2-4	CASSEVRGTKNIQYF	TGTGCCAGCAGTGAAGTCAGGGGTACCAAAAACATTCAGTACTTC
.	.	TRBV6-5	TRBJ2-2	CASSRGTTGELFF	TGTGCCAGCAGCCGAGGAACTACCGGGGAGCTGTTTTTT
.	TRBD1	TRBV5-6	TRBJ2-3	CASSQRQGRTDTQYF	TGTGCCAGCAGCCAAAGACAGGGCCGCACAGATACGCAGTATTTT
.	TRBD2	TRBV19	TRBJ2-4	CASSPEGRTSGRKGAKNIQYF	TGTGCCAGTAGTCCCGAAGGAAGGACTAGCGGGAGGAAGGGAGCCAAAAACATTCAGTACTTC
.	TRBD1	TRBV5-1	TRBJ2-2	CACSMTGTGGGGELFF	TGCGCCTGCTCGATGACCGGGACAGGGGGCGGCGGGGAGCTGTTTTTT
.	.	TRBV9	TRBJ2-3	CASSVAGSGSTDTQYF	TGTGCCAGCAGCGTAGCTGGAAGTGGGAGCACAGATACGCAGTATTTT
.	TRBD2	TRBV18	TRBJ2-1	CASSPPSGSSGQEQFF	TGTGCCAGCTCACCACCGTCGGGGTCTAGCGGGCAAGAGCAGTTCTTC
.	.	TRBV2	TRBJ1-6	CASSPTGLSPLHF	TGTGCCAGCAGCCCTACAGGGCTGTCACCCCTCCACTTT
.	.	TRBV28	TRBJ2-7	CASRNRDTTYEQYF	TGTGCCAGCAGAAATCGGGACACCACCTACGAGCAGTACTTC
.	.	TRBV30	TRBJ2-5	CAWSVQGGQETQYF	TGTGCCTGGAGTGTACAGGGAGGGCAAGAGACCCAGTACTTC
.	.	TRBV10-3	TRBJ1-4	CATNPGPPLGGTNEKLFF	TGTGCCACTAATCCAGGGCCTCCTCTAGGAGGGACTAATGAAAAACTGTTTTTT
.	.	TRBV19	TRBJ1-2	CASSIRQASYGYTF	TGTGCCAGTAGTATCAGGCAGGCCTCCTATGGCTACACCTTC
.	.	TRBV25-1	TRBJ2-1	CATRGPTPYNEQFF	TGTGCCACGCGAGGTCCGACACCCTACAATGAGCAGTTCTTC
.	.	TRBV14	TRBJ2-2	CASSQAGGMNTGELFF	TGTGCCAGCAGCCAAGCCGGCGGGATGAACACCGGGGAGCTGTTTTTT
.	.	TRBV12-5	TRBJ2-5	CATSRGRLETQYF	TGTGCTACATCCCGGGGCCGGCTCGAGACCCAGTACTTC
.	TRBD1	TRBV30	TRBJ2-2	CAWTTGAGELFF	TGTGCCTGGACCACAGGGGCCGGGGAGCTGTTTTTT
.	TRBD1	TRBV5-1	TRBJ1-2	CASSFAPGQGVNGYTF	TGCGCCAGCAGCTTCGCCCCGGGACAGGGAGTGAATGGCTACACCTTC
.	.	TRBV5-5	TRBJ2-5	CASSTRDEQETQYF	TGTGCCAGCAGCACCCGGGACGAGCAAGAGACCCAGTACTTC
few	TRBD1	TRBV29-1	TRBJ1-1	CSVELNRGATEAFF	TGCAGCGTTGAATTGAACAGGGGAGCCACTGAAGCTTTCTTT
.	.	TRBV2	TRBJ2-6	CASRASRTPSGANVLTF	TGTGCCAGCAGGGCCTCGCGGACCCCCTCTGGGGCCAACGTCCTGACTTTC
.	.	TRBV7-8	TRBJ2-7	CASLPTLGTYEQYF	TGTGCCAGTCTACCGACACTAGGGACCTACGAGCAGTACTTC
.	TRBD1	TRBV7-9	TRBJ2-5	CASSLRTGGYETQYF	TGTGCCAGCAGCCTACGGACAGGGGGCTACGAGACCCAGTACTTC
.	TRBD1	TRBV5-4	TRBJ2-7	CASSLAGTGIPYEQYF	TGTGCCAGCAGCTTGGCCGGGACAGGGATACCCTACGAGCAGTACTTC
.	.	TRBV11-3	TRBJ2-5	CASSLAGREETQYF	TGTGCCAGCAGCTTGGCAGGCAGGGAAGAGACCCAGTACTTC
.	TRBD1	TRBV15	TRBJ1-4	CATSSDRAANEKLFF	TGTGCCACCAGCAGCGACAGGGCGGCTAATGAAAAACTGTTTTTT
.	.	TRBV7-3	TRBJ2-2	CASRLTDGNTGELFF	TGTGCCAGCAGACTAACCGACGGGAACACCGGGGAGCTGTTTTTT
.	TRBD1	TRBV5-4	TRBJ1-1	CASTRPGQPLNTEAFF	TGTGCCAGCACCCGACCGGGACAGCCTTTGAACACTGAAGCTTTCTTT
.	.	TRBV6-6	TRBJ1-1	CASSLPGGGKDTEAFF	TGTGCCAGCAGTCTCCCGGGAGGAGGGAAGGACACTGAAGCTTTCTTT
.	.	TRBV6-5	TRBJ2-7	CASSQTPSYEQYF	TGTGCCAGCAGTCAGACACCCTCCTACGAGCAGTACTTC
.	.	TRBV10-3	TRBJ2-5	CAIKGPGETQYF	TGTGCCATCAAGGGCCCAGGGGAGACCCAGTACTTC
few	TRBD1	TRBV6-1	TRBJ1-2	CASSGGGGYTF	TGTGCCAGCTCAGGGGGCGGCGGCTACACCTTC
.	.	TRBV7-9	TRBJ2-1	CASSQGGSYNEQFF	TGTGCCAGCAGCCAAGGGGGCTCCTACAATGAGCAGTTCTTC
.	.	TRBV5-1	TRBJ1-1	CASSSGQITNTEAFF	TGCGCCAGCAGCTCCGGACAGATTACGAACACTGAAGCTTTCTTT
.	.	TRBV2	TRBJ1-1	CGSGRGANTEAFF	TGTGGCTCCGGTAGGGGGGCGAACACTGAAGCTTTCTTT
once	TRBD2	TRBV5-4	TRBJ2-7	CASSMGLVTYEQYF	TGTGCCAGCAGCATGGGACTAGTGACCTACGAGCAGTACTTC
.	TRBD1	TRBV15	TRBJ1-6	CATSRDSAGQGYNSPLHF	TGTGCCACCAGCAGAGACTCTGCTGGACAGGGCTATAATTCACCCCTCCACTTT
.	.	TRBV7-9	TRBJ1-2	CASSSLRVNYGYTF	TGTGCCAGCAGCTCACTTCGGGTGAACTATGGCTACACCTTC
.	.	TRBV10-2	TRBJ2-7	CASSESQGGGEYF	TGCGCCAGCAGTGAGTCGCAGGGAGGGGGGGAGTACTTC
.	.	TRBV5-1	TRBJ1-1	CASSLVTGTEAFF	TGCGCCAGCAGCTTGGTTACGGGCACTGAAGCTTTCTTT
.	TRBD1	TRBV5-1	TRBJ1-2	CASSLGASGTANYGYTF	TGCGCCAGCAGCTTAGGGGCCTCCGGGACAGCTAACTATGGCTACACCTTC
.	TRBD1	TRBV7-2	TRBJ2-2	CASSPGTGVTTGELFF	TGTGCCAGCAGCCCCGGGACAGGGGTTACGACCGGGGAGCTGTTTTTT
.	.	TRBV9	TRBJ2-3	CASSVVSNSVTQYF	TGTGCCAGCAGCGTAGTTTCTAATTCGGTTACGCAGTATTTT
.	.	TRBV18	TRBJ2-2	CASSRAYNSGERNTGELFF	TGTGCCAGCTCACGGGCGTATAATTCGGGGGAAAGGAACACCGGGGAGCTGTTTTTT
.	TRBD1	TRBV5-6	TRBJ2-7	CASSEPGTGTEQYF	TGTGCCAGCAGCGAACCCGGGACAGGGACCGAGCAGTACTTC
.	.	TRBV5-1	TRBJ2-2	CASSEGSLGGELFF	TGCGCCAGCTCGGAGGGATCCTTGGGCGGGGAGCTGTTTTTT
once	.	TRBV30	TRBJ1-4	CAWSVPLAGEKLFF	TGTGCCTGGAGTGTGCCCTTGGCCGGTGAAAAACTGTTTTTT
.	.	TRBV5-1	TRBJ2-1	CASSSGQNSYNEQFF	TGCGCCAGCAGCTCCGGACAGAACTCCTACAATGAGCAGTTCTTC
.	TRBD1	TRBV9	TRBJ2-2	CASSVRTGPGELFF	TGTGCCAGCAGCGTGCGGACAGGACCCGGGGAGCTGTTTTTT
once	.	TRBV27	TRBJ1-2	CASGPGSSRLYGYTF	TGTGCCAGCGGTCCGGGCTCTTCCAGGTTATATGGCTACACCTTC
.	.	TRBV9	TRBJ1-6	CASSAKVPGYSPLHF	TGTGCCAGCAGCGCGAAAGTCCCCGGGTACTCACCCCTCCACTTT